The 29 T cell receptor beta chains listed next were all sequenced from one sample in a study of spatial heterogeneity in lung cancer (dated by TCRdb to between 2019 and 2020). Study-wide conclusions, independent of this receptor: A correlation was observed between the number of expanded intratumoral alpha and beta TCRs and the tumor nonsynonymous mutation count.

No antigens are known for them. The library was generated by 5' RACE. TCRdb records NextSeq 500 as the sequencer. Through fastp at Q25 and MiXCR, TCRdb rebuilt clones from the public reads, retaining in-frame beta chains. Rows matching on CDR3 protein sequence are summarized as one entry with the most common DNA and genes. The sample yields about 10,000 distinct CDR3 sequences; 9% to 15% were counted once. The ten most abundant clones make up more than 9% of the sample. This specimen's time point label, interpreted: sample taken at primary tumor resection. The specimen was lung tumor tissue, collected at surgery. All receptors derive from a male donor with early-stage non-small cell lung cancer.

This clonotype came up a few times. This beta chain slipped into a library made for alpha chains as a stray read, so its size is not meaningful. The chain recombines TRBV7-2 with TRBJ2-1; 7 positions agree with TRBD2. The trim removed 7 bases at V and 6 bases at J, leaving 9 bases unmatched. From germline, CDR1 is SGHTA and CDR2 FQGNSA. The CDR3 spans 14 residues. The CDR3 sequence: CASTRPGRGNEQFF. CDR3 bases: TGTGCCAGCACCCGCCCGGGGAGGGGCAATGAGCAGTTCTTC.

This clonotype was found many times. Because the library targeted alpha chains, this beta chain is an off-target read whose size means little. This chain connects TRBV7-2 to TRBJ1-4; tentatively, D is TRBD1 (5 bases). The CDR3 totals 15 residues. The V and J ends lost 1 base and 4 bases respectively, with 10 bases between them. CDR1 is SGHTA and CDR2 is FQGNSA in the germline V gene. This CDR3 reads CASSLVRDHNEKLFF. CDR3 DNA: TGTGCCAGCAGCTTAGTCCGGGACCATAATGAAAAACTGTTTTTT.

As regards this clonotype: The library was prepared for alpha chains; this beta chain is a stray read, so its frequency means little. The gene calls are TRBV7-9 and TRBJ1-1; unclear D gene. Germline loops: CDR1 SEHNR, CDR2 FQNEAQ (reference sequence). With 6 bases removed from V and 1 base from J, the gap between germline ends came to 9 bases. This CDR3 spans 13 amino acids. The CDR3 is CASRPTPNTEAFF. The CDR3 nucleotides are TGTGCCAGCAGACCGACACCGAACACTGAAGCTTTCTTT. The variable domain in full, completed from reference TRBV7-9 and TRBJ1-1, reads DTGVSQNPRHKITKRGQNVTFRCDPISEHNRLYWYRQTLGQGPEFLTYFQNEAQLEKSRLLSDRFSAERPKGSFSTLEIQRTEQGDSAMYLCASRPTPNTEAFFGQGTRLTVV.

This clonotype was recorded many times. A library made for alpha chains picked up this beta chain off target, so its size means little. This sequence joins TRBV7-9 and TRBJ1-1; no definite D call. Trimming pared 1 base from V and 3 bases from J, leaving 9 bases between. The CDR3 has 14 amino acids. Germline CDR1 reads SEHNR; CDR2 reads FQNEAQ (reference sequence). The CDR3 here is CASSLDGLDTEAFF. CDR3 DNA: TGTGCCAGCAGCTTAGACGGATTGGACACTGAAGCTTTCTTT.

Regarding this clonotype: Found in a library prepared for alpha chains, this beta chain is an off-target read, and its abundance has little meaning. V usage is TRBV6-5 and J usage is TRBJ1-1; 9 nucleotides match TRBD1. The CDR3 contains 18 residues. Germline CDR1 and CDR2: MNHEY and SVGAGI. V shed 6 bases, J shed 4 bases, and the junction held 18 bases outside the gene matches. CDR3 bases: TGTGCCAGCAGACCCCGACCGGGACAGGGCAGGTGGGGCACTGAAGCTTTCTTT. Its translation is CASRPRPGQGRWGTEAFF.

This clonotype was seen many times. A library prepared for alpha chains yielded this beta chain as an off-target read; its size is of little meaning. The rearrangement uses TRBV29-1 and TRBJ2-1; 15 positions agree with TRBD2. Germline CDR1 SQVTM, CDR2 ANQGSEA. The V and J ends lost 3 bases and 3 bases, in that order; junction bases with no gene match: 6. This CDR3 spans 17 amino acids. The CDR3 nucleotides read TGCAGCGTTGACGGGACTAGCGGGAGGCGGGTCTACAATGAGCAGTTCTTC. Its translation: CSVDGTSGRRVYNEQFF.

Within the sample, this clonotype is large. A library prepared for alpha chains yielded this beta chain as an off-target read; its size is of little meaning. This chain connects TRBV7-2 to TRBJ2-3; 10 bases match TRBD2. This CDR3 is 16 amino acids long. Trimming removed 4 bases from V and 4 bases from J; junction bases left unmatched: 8. The germline V gene has CDR1 SGHTA and CDR2 FQGNSA. For the CDR3, the DNA is TGTGCCAGCAGCTGGGCTAGCGGGAGTACACCAGATACGCAGTATTTT. Its protein product is CASSWASGSTPDTQYF. The complete variable domain, with remaining parts taken from reference TRBV7-2 and TRBJ2-3, reads GAGVSQSPSNKVTEKGKDVELRCDPISGHTALYWYRQSLGQGLEFLIYFQGNSAPDKSGLPSDRFSAERTGGSVSTLTIQRTQQEDSAVYLCASSWASGSTPDTQYFGPGTRLTVL.

This clonotype came up many times. In a library made to pick up alpha chains, this beta chain is a stray read with a size that means little. The chain couples TRBV14 to TRBJ2-3; 8 positions agree with TRBD1. This CDR3 region has 13 residues. J lost 2 bases, V lost 10 bases, and 5 bases had no gene match. From germline, CDR1 is SGHDN and CDR2 FVKESK. CDR3 loop: CATGDRFTDTQYF. The CDR3 DNA is TGTGCCACCGGGGACAGGTTCACAGATACGCAGTATTTT.

Concerning this clonotype: A library prepared for alpha chains yielded this beta chain as an off-target read; its size is of little meaning. J is TRBJ1-6 and V is TRBV15; 7 bases are shared with TRBD1. CDR1 is LNHNV and CDR2 is YYDKDF in the germline V gene (reference sequence). Losses at the gene ends were 4 bases for V and 5 bases for J; bases not matched to a gene: 5. The CDR3 loop spans 15 amino acids. The CDR3 nucleotides are TGTGCCACCAGCACCTACAGGGGTAATAATTCACCCCTCCACTTT. Amino acid sequence: CATSTYRGNNSPLHF.

As for this clonotype: The library was prepared for alpha chains; this beta chain is a stray read, so its frequency means little. This sequence joins TRBV27 and TRBJ1-2; D unresolved. This CDR3 comprises 16 residues. The V gene lost 0 bases and the J gene lost 3 bases, with 14 bases spanning the gap. Germline V gene data show CDR1 as MNHEY and CDR2 as SMNVEV (reference sequence). DNA of the CDR3: TGTGCCAGCAGTTTATCGGAGTCGGGCGGGGACTATGGCTACACCTTC. This gives the protein CASSLSESGGDYGYTF.

This clonotype was observed many times. Since the library was made to target alpha chains, this beta chain is a stray read and its abundance is not meaningful. The rearrangement joins TRBV20-1 to TRBJ2-5; D might be TRBD1 or TRBD2, each matching 6 bases. Germline-derived CDR1 and CDR2 are DFQATT and SNEGSKA (reference sequence). The CDR3 totals 11 residues. Trimming removed 6 bases at V and 5 bases at J, with 10 bases between. CDR3 amino acids: CSARGRETQYF. CDR3 bases: TGCAGTGCGAGGGGGAGGGAGACCCAGTACTTC.

Notes on this clonotype: Within a library made for alpha chains, this beta chain is off target, and its count is uninformative. V is TRBV5-4 and J is TRBJ1-4, with 7 bases aligning to TRBD1. The CDR3 runs to 15 residues. Germline CDR1 reads SGHNT; CDR2 reads YYREEE (reference sequence). Unmatched junction bases numbered 8, after V lost 4 bases and J lost 5 bases. The CDR3 sequence is CASSRTGTENEKLFF. DNA for the CDR3: TGTGCCAGCAGCAGAACCGGGACAGAAAATGAAAAACTGTTTTTT.

As concerns this clonotype: This beta chain represents an off-target read in a library built for alpha chains; its size is of limited meaning. V is TRBV11-2 and J is TRBJ1-6; 12 bases match TRBD1. Germline V gives CDR1 SGHAT, CDR2 FQNNGV. The CDR3 consists of 18 residues. Trimming removed 2 bases from V and 5 bases from J; junction bases left unmatched: 7. Here the CDR3 reads CASSLRAGTGGNNSPLHF. DNA of the CDR3: TGTGCCAGCAGCTTACGAGCCGGGACAGGGGGCAATAATTCACCCCTCCACTTT.

Remarks on this clonotype: This beta chain is an off-target read within a library intended for alpha chains, so its frequency means little. The chain carries TRBV30 and TRBJ2-2; D tentatively reads TRBD1 or TRBD2 (6 bases each). The CDR3 is 15 amino acids. Trimming shortened V by 0 bases and J by 3 bases, and 11 bases separated the two germline ends. CDR1 is GTSNPN and CDR2 is SVGIG in the germline V gene (reference sequence). CDR3 loop: CAWSVPGAHTGELFF. CDR3 coding DNA: TGTGCCTGGAGTGTACCGGGGGCGCACACCGGGGAGCTGTTTTTT.

By sample share, this clonotype is medium-sized. A library made for alpha chains picked up this beta chain off target, so its size means little. The chain carries TRBV5-6 and TRBJ1-2, with D possibly TRBD1 on 6 matching bases. V was shortened by 2 bases and J by 1 base, with 15 bases between the two germline ends. This CDR3 contains 16 residues. Germline assignment: CDR1 SGHDT and CDR2 YYEEEE. CDR3 nucleotides: TGTGCCAGCAGCTTCCCCCGGGACACTTATAACTATGGCTACACCTTC. This sequence encodes CASSFPRDTYNYGYTF.

This clonotype is termed medium-sized. A library prepared for alpha chains yielded this beta chain as an off-target read; its size is of little meaning. The chain joins TRBV29-1 to TRBJ1-2; D gene unclear. V lost 3 bases, J lost 4 bases, and 9 bases lay in between. Germline V gives CDR1 SQVTM, CDR2 ANQGSEA. This CDR3 spans 12 amino acids. CDR3 DNA: TGCAGCGTTGAGAGCAGCCTCTATGGCTACACCTTC. This codes for CSVESSLYGYTF.

The table lists this clonotype with a few counts. This beta chain is a stray sequence in a library constructed for alpha chains; its clone size is not meaningful. The chain combines TRBV9 with TRBJ1-1; TRBD1 might be the D (6 bases). Looked up from germline, CDR1 is SGDLS and CDR2 is YYNGEE. The CDR3 loop spans 16 amino acids. V was shortened by 3 bases and J by 5 bases, with 20 bases between the two germline ends. CDR3 region: CASSDHRTEVRTEAFF. CDR3 in DNA: TGTGCCAGCAGCGACCACAGGACAGAGGTTCGAACTGAAGCTTTCTTT. The complete variable domain, with remaining parts taken from reference TRBV9 and TRBJ1-1, reads DSGVTQTPKHLITATGQRVTLRCSPRSGDLSVYWYQQSLDQGLQFLIQYYNGEERAKGNILERFSAQQFPDLHSELNLSSLELGDSALYFCASSDHRTEVRTEAFFGQGTRLTVV.

Points on this clonotype: For a library built for alpha chains, this beta chain is a stray read; little rests on its size. The V gene is TRBV6-6, the J gene TRBJ2-1, with 13 positions matching TRBD2. CDR3 length: 17 residues. The V gene end was trimmed by 6 bases and the J gene end by 8 bases; junction bases not matched to a gene: 13. CDR1 and CDR2 from the germline V gene are MNHNY and SVGAGI (reference sequence). CDR3 protein: CASSPTQGLAGVHEQFF. The CDR3 DNA follows: TGTGCCAGCAGCCCGACCCAAGGACTAGCGGGAGTCCATGAGCAGTTCTTC.

This clonotype was counted ten times or more. This beta chain is off target for a library built for alpha chains, so its abundance means little. The genes are TRBV15 and TRBJ2-7; tentatively, D is TRBD2 (7 bases). In germline, CDR1 is LNHNV, CDR2 YYDKDF (reference sequence). V lost 0 bases and J lost 3, with 15 bases in between. The CDR3 length is 16 residues. The CDR3 DNA sequence: TGTGCCACCAGCAGAGATTCCGCGGGGGCCCTCTACGAGCAGTACTTC. It translates to CATSRDSAGALYEQYF.

This clonotype has a count of ten or more. A library made for alpha chains picked up this beta chain off target, so its size means little. The rearrangement links TRBV7-9 to TRBJ1-5, with D hard to call. The ends were cut back, 1 base at V and 11 bases at J, with 9 bases in the middle. The CDR3 is made up of 12 amino acids. Germline V gene lookup returns CDR1 SEHNR and CDR2 FQNEAQ (reference sequence). The CDR3, as DNA: TGTGCCAGCAGCTTAGACCGGGGAGCCCAGCATTTT. Protein sequence: CASSLDRGAQHF.

This clonotype was detected only once. This beta chain came through as a stray read in a library set up for alpha chains, and its size says little. The rearrangement links TRBV10-3 to TRBJ2-4; a possible D gene is TRBD2 (6 bases). Germline loops: CDR1 ENHRY, CDR2 SYGVKD. The CDR3 consists of 14 residues. With 11 bases removed from V and 6 bases from J, the gap between germline ends came to 20 bases. In DNA form, the CDR3 reads TGTGCCGCGGGACCAGGAGTCCAGGCAAACATTCAGTACTTC. Its protein product is CAAGPGVQANIQYF.

This clonotype was recorded at least ten times. Because the library targeted alpha chains, this beta chain is an off-target read whose size means little. V and J are TRBV9 and TRBJ1-2; unclear D gene. The germline V gene encodes CDR1 SGDLS and CDR2 YYNGEE. Deletions cut 0 bases from V and 2 bases from J, with 8 bases between. The CDR3 totals 14 residues. CDR3 DNA: TGTGCCAGCAGCGTAGACGATAGCAACTATGGCTACACCTTC. Amino acids: CASSVDDSNYGYTF.

A note on this clonotype: Because the library targeted alpha chains, this beta chain is an off-target read whose size means little. The genes are TRBV18 and TRBJ2-5; tentatively, D is TRBD1 (6 bases). The ends were cut back, 3 bases at V and 4 bases at J, with 9 bases in the middle. This CDR3 has 13 residues. Germline V gene data show CDR1 as KGHSH and CDR2 as LQKENI. The CDR3 sequence is CASSPGHGETQYF. The CDR3 region has the DNA TGTGCCAGCTCACCGGGACACGGAGAGACCCAGTACTTC.

This clonotype was seen at least ten times. Being off target in a library aimed at alpha chains, this beta chain has a size of little meaning. This chain links TRBV20-1 with TRBJ1-2; 9 bases match TRBD1. Germline CDR1 DFQATT, CDR2 SNEGSKA (reference sequence). V lost 6 bases, J lost 4 bases, and 6 bases stayed unmatched. The CDR3 length is 13 residues. This CDR3 reads CSAKGQGSYGYTF. CDR3 DNA: TGCAGTGCGAAAGGACAGGGGAGCTATGGCTACACCTTC.

The table lists this clonotype with many counts. The size of this beta chain means little, since it is a stray read in a library made for alpha chains. CDR3 DNA sequence: TGTGCCAGCAGGGGACCCGGGACTAGCGGGAGGGCCAGGTCCTACAATGAGCAGTTCTTC. It yields the protein CASRGPGTSGRARSYNEQFF. The chain joins TRBV12-3 or TRBV12-4 to TRBJ2-1; TRBD2 matches 16 bases. The V gene end was trimmed by 6 bases and the J gene end by 1 base; junction bases not matched to a gene: 12. CDR3 length equals 20 residues.

This clonotype was seen repeatedly, ten times or more. A library prepared for alpha chains yielded this beta chain as an off-target read; its size is of little meaning. The chain couples TRBV5-1 to TRBJ2-5, with D uncertain. The CDR3 contains 11 residues. Germline loops: CDR1 SGHRS, CDR2 YFSETQ. V gave up 4 bases and J gave up 1 base, with 2 bases separating them. CDR3 nucleotides: TGCGCCAGCAGCGGCCAAGAGACCCAGTACTTC. Encoded protein: CASSGQETQYF.

This clonotype is termed medium-sized (0.01 to 0.1%). In a library made to pick up alpha chains, this beta chain is a stray read with a size that means little. The V and J genes are TRBV20-1 and TRBJ2-1, with 7 bases aligning to TRBD2. From germline, CDR1 is DFQATT and CDR2 SNEGSKA (reference sequence). After removal of 3 bases from V and 7 bases from J, the junction contained 9 bases not matched to a gene. This CDR3 contains 14 residues. The CDR3: CSARPSGLVNEQFF. In nucleotides, the CDR3 is TGCAGTGCTAGGCCCAGCGGACTAGTTAATGAGCAGTTCTTC.

Within the sample, this clonotype is medium-sized. This beta chain came through as a stray read in a library set up for alpha chains, and its size says little. The gene calls are TRBV5-6 and TRBJ1-2; D unresolved. The germline V gene has CDR1 SGHDT and CDR2 YYEEEE. The CDR3 loop spans 12 amino acids. Trimming left V 0 bases short and J 3 bases short, with 3 bases between. CDR3 DNA sequence: TGTGCCAGCAGCTTGGGGGACTATGGCTACACCTTC. Residues: CASSLGDYGYTF.

Sample share makes this clonotype medium-sized (0.01 to 0.1%). Because this beta chain is a stray read in a library intended to capture alpha chains, its abundance should not be given much weight. The chain links TRBV12-3 or TRBV12-4 to TRBJ2-5; D ambiguous. V was trimmed by 3 bases and J by 2 bases, leaving 4 bases between them. The CDR3 length is 12 residues. CDR3 loop: CASSFFQETQYF. The CDR3 bases are TGTGCCAGCAGTTTCTTTCAAGAGACCCAGTACTTC.